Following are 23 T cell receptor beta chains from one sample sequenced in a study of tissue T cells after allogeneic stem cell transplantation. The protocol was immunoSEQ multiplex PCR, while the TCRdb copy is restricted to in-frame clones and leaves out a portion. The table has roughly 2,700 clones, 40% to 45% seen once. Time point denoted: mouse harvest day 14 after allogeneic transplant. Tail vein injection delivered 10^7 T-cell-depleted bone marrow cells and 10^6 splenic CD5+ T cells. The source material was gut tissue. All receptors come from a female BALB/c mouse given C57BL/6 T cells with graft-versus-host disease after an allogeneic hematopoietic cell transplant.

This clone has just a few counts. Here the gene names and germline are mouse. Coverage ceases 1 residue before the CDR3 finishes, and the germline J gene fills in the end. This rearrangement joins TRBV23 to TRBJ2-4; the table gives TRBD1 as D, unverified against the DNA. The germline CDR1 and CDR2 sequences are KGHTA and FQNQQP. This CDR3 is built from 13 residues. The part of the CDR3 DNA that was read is TGCTCCAGCAGTCAGGGACAGGGGTACACCTTGTAC. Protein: CSSSQGQGYTLY. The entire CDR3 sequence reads CSSSQGQGYTLYF.

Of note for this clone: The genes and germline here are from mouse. CDR3 bases read: TGTGCCAGCTCTCTCGTCTGGGGGAGGGACACCCAGTAC. This codes for CASSLVWGRDTQY. The full CDR3 protein is CASSLVWGRDTQYF. V gene TRBV12-2 combines with J gene TRBJ2-5, with 7 bases that match TRBD2. The read is 1 residue too short to cover the CDR3 end, so that end is filled in from the germline J gene. The junction had 5 bases not matched to a gene; V was cut back by 0 bases and J by 6 bases. This CDR3 has 14 residues. Germline lookup yields CDR1 SGHLS and CDR2 HYDKME.

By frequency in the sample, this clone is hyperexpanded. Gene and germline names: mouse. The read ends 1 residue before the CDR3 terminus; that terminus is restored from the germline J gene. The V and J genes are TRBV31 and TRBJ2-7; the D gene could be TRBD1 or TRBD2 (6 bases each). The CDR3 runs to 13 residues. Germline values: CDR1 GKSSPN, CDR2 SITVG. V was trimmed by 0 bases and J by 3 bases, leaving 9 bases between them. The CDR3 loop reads CAWSLRGDYEQYF. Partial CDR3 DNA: TGTGCCTGGAGTCTAAGGGGGGACTATGAACAGTAC.

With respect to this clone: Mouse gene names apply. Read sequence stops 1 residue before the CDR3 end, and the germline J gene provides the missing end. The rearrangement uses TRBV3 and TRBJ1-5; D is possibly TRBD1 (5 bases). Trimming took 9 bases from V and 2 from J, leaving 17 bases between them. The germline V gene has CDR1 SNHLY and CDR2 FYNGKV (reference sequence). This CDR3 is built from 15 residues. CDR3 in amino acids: CARAAGRGHNQAPLF. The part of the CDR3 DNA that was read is TGTGCCAGAGCGGCAGGGAGGGGACACAACCAGGCTCCGCTT.

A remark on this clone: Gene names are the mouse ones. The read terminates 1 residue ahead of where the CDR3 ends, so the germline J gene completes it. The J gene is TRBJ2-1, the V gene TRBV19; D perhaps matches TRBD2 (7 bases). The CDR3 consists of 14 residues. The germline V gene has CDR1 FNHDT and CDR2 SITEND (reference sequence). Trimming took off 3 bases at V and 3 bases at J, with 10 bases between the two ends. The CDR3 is CASSTGGAYAEQFF. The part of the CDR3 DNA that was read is TGTGCCAGCAGTACGGGGGGCGCCTATGCTGAGCAGTTC. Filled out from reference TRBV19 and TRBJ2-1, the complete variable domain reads GGIITQTPKFLIGQEGQKLTLKCQQNFNHDTMYWYRQDSGKGLRLIYYSITENDLQKGDLSEGYDASREKKSSFSLTVTSAQKNEMAVFLCASSTGGAYAEQFFGPGTRLTVL.

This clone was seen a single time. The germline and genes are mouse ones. Here the CDR3 reads CASSFGDTEVFF. The CDR3 DNA, read in part, is TGTGCCAGCAGTTTTGGGGACACAGAAGTCTTC. The rearrangement uses TRBV15 and TRBJ1-1; no firm D call. Read sequence stops 1 residue before the CDR3 end, and the germline J gene provides the missing end. CDR1 is SGHND, CDR2 FRSKSL, per germline. Trimming took 3 bases from V and 3 from J, leaving 5 bases between them. This CDR3 has 12 residues.

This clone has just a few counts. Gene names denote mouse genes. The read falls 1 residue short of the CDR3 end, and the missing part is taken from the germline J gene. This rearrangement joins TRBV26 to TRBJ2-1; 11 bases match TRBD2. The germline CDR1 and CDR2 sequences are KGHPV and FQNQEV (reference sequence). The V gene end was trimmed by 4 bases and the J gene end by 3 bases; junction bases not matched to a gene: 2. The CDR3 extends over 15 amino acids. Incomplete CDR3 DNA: TGTGCCAGCAGTCACGACTGGGGGGGCTATGCTGAGCAGTTC. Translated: CASSHDWGGYAEQF. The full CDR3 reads CASSHDWGGYAEQFF.

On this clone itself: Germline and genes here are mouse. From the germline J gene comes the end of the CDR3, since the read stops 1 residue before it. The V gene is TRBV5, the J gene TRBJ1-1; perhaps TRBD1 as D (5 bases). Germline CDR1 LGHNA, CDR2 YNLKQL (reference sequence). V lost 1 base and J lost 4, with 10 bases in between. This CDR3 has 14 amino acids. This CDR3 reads CASSQVGRGTEVFF. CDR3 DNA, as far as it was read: TGTGCCAGCAGCCAAGTGGGGAGGGGCACAGAAGTCTTC.

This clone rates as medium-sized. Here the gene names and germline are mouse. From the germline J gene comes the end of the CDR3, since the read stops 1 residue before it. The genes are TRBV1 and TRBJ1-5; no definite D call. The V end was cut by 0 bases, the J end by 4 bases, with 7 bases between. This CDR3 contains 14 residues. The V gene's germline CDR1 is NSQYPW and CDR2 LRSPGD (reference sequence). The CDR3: CTCSADRQNQAPLF. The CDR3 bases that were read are TGCACCTGCAGTGCAGATCGGCAAAACCAGGCTCCGCTT.

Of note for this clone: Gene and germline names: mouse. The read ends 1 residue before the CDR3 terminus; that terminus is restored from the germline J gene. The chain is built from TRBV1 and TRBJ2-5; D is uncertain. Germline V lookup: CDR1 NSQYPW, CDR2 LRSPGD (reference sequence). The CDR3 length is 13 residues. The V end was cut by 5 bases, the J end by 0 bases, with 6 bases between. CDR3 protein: CTCSQFNQDTQYF. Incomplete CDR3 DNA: TGCACCTGCAGTCAGTTTAACCAAGACACCCAGTAC.

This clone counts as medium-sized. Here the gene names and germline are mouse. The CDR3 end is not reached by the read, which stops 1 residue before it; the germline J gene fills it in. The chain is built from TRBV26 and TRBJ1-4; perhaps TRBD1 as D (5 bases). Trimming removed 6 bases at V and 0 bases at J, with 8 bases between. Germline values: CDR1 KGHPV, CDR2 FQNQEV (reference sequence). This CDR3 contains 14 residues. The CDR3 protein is CASSDRVSNERLFF. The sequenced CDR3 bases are TGTGCCAGCAGCGACAGAGTTTCCAACGAAAGATTATTT.

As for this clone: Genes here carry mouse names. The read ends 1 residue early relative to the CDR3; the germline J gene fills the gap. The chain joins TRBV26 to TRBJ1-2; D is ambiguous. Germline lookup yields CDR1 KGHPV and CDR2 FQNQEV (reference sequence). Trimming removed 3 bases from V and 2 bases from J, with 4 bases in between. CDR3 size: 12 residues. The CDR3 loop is CASSLQNSDYTF. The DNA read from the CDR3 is TGTGCCAGCAGTCTACAGAACTCCGACTACACC.

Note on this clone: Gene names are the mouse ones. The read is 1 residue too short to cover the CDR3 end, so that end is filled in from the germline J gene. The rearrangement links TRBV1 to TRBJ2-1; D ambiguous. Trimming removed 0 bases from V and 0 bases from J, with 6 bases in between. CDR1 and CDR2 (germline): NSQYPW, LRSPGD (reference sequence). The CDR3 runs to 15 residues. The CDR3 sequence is CTCSADPGNYAEQFF. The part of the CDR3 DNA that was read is TGCACCTGCAGTGCAGATCCGGGTAACTATGCTGAGCAGTTC.

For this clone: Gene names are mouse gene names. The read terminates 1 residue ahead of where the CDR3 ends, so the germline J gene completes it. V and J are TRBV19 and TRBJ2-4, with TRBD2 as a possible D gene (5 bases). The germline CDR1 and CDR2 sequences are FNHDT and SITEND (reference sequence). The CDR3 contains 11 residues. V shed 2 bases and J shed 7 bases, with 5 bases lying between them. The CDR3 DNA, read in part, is TGTGCCAGCAGTATTGGGGACACCTTGTAC. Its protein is CASSIGDTLY. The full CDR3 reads CASSIGDTLYF. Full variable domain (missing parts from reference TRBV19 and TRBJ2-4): GGIITQTPKFLIGQEGQKLTLKCQQNFNHDTMYWYRQDSGKGLRLIYYSITENDLQKGDLSEGYDASREKKSSFSLTVTSAQKNEMAVFLCASSIGDTLYFGAGTRLSVL.

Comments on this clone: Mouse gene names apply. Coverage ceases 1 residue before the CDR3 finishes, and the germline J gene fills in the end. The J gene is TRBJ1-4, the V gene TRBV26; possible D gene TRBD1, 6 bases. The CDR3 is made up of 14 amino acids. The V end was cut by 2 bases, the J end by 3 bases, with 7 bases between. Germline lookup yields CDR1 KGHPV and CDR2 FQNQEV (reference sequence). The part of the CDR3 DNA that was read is TGTGCCAGCAGTCTGAGGACAGCCAACGAAAGATTATTT. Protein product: CASSLRTANERLF. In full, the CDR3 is CASSLRTANERLFF. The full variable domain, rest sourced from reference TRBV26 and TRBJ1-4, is NSKVIQTPRYLVKGQGQKAKMRCIPEKGHPVVFWYQQNKNNEFKFLINFQNQEVLQQIDMTEKRFSAECPSNSPCSLEIQSSEAGDSALYLCASSLRTANERLFFGHGTKLSVL.

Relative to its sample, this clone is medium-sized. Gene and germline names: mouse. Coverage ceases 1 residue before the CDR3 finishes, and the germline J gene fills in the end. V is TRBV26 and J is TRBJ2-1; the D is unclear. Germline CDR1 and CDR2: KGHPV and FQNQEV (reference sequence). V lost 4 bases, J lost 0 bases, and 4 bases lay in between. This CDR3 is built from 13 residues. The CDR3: CASSRFNYAEQFF. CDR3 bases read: TGTGCCAGCAGTCGGTTTAACTATGCTGAGCAGTTC. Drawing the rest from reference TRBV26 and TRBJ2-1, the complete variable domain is NSKVIQTPRYLVKGQGQKAKMRCIPEKGHPVVFWYQQNKNNEFKFLINFQNQEVLQQIDMTEKRFSAECPSNSPCSLEIQSSEAGDSALYLCASSRFNYAEQFFGPGTRLTVL.

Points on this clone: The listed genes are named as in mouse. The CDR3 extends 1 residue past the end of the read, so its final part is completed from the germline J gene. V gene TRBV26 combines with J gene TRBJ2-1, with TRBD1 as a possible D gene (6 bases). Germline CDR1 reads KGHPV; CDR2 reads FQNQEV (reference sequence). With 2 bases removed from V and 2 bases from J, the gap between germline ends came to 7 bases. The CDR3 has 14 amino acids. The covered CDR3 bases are TGTGCCAGCAGTCTGCCAGGGGACTATGCTGAGCAGTTC. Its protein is CASSLPGDYAEQF. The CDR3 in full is CASSLPGDYAEQFF.

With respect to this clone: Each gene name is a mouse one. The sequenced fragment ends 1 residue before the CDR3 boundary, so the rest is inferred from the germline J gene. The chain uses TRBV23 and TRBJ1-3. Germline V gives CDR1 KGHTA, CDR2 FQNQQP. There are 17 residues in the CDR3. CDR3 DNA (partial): TGCTCCAGCAGTCAATCAAGGCCGGGGGGTTCCGGAAATACGCTCTAT. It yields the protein CSSSQSRPGGSGNTLY. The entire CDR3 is CSSSQSRPGGSGNTLYF.

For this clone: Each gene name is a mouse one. CDR3 amino acids: CASSLRGTGVTGQLYF. The part of the CDR3 DNA that was read is TGTGCCAGCAGCTTAAGGGGGACTGGGGTCACCGGGCAGCTCTAC. The V gene is TRBV3, the J gene TRBJ2-2; 10 nucleotides line up with TRBD2. The CDR3 extends 1 residue past the end of the read, so its final part is completed from the germline J gene. The CDR3 sequence is 16 residues long. J lost 4 bases, V lost 2 bases, and 4 bases had no gene match. Looked up from germline, CDR1 is SNHLY and CDR2 is FYNGKV (reference sequence).

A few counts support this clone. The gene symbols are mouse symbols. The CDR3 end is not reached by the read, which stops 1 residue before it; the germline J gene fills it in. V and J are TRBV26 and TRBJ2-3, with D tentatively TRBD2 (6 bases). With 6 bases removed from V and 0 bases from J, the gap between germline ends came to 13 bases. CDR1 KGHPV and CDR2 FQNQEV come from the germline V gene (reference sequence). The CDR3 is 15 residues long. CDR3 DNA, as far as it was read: TGTGCCAGCAGACCCACTGGGTCTAGTGCAGAAACGCTGTAT. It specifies CASRPTGSSAETLY. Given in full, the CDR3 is CASRPTGSSAETLYF.

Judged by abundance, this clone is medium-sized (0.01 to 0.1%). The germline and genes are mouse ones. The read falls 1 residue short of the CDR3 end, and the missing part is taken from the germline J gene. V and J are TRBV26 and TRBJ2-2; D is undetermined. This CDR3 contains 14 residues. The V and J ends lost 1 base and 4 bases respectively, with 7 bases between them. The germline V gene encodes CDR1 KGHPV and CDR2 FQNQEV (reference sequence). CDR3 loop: CASSLWVGTGQLYF. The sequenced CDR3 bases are TGTGCCAGCAGTCTGTGGGTGGGCACCGGGCAGCTCTAC.

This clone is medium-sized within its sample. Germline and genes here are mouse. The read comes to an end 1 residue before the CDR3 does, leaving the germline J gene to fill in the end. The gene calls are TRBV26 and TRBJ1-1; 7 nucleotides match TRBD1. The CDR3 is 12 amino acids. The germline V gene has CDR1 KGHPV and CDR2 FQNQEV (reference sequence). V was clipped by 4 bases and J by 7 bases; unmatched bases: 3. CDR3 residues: CASSPTGKEVFF. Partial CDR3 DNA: TGTGCCAGCAGTCCGACAGGGAAAGAAGTCTTC.

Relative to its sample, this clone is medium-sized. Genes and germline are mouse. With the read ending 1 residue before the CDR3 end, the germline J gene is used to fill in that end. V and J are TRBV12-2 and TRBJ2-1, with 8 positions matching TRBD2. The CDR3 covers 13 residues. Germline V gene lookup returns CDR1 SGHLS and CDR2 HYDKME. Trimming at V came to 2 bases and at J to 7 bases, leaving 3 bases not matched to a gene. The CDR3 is CASSPWGDAEQFF. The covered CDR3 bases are TGTGCCAGCTCTCCCTGGGGGGACGCTGAGCAGTTC.